Below, 29 T cell receptor beta chains from the same sample are listed, as sequenced in a study of Ad26.COV2.S vaccination and SARS-CoV-2 variants. As for treatment: roughly 20 received Ad26.COV2.S at low or high dose, single or two shots; about 5 received placebo; per-sample allocation not given. Samples analyzed were those drawn on day 63 after the first vaccine or placebo injection. Using immunoSEQ multiplex PCR, the repertoire was profiled, and TCRdb retains in-frame clones only, with some absent. Here the sample spans around 380,000 clones, less than 90% being singletons. The sample consisted of peripheral blood, taken in a trial of Ad26.COV2.S vaccine versus placebo. The receptors were sampled from a person aged 18-60 years who received the Ad26.COV2.S COVID-19 vaccine or a placebo.

This sequence joins TRBV4-2 and TRBJ2-3, with D possibly being TRBD2 (6 bases). Per germline, CDR1 LGHNA and CDR2 YNFKEQ. The CDR3 spans 15 residues. V lost 0 bases to trimming and J lost 9 bases, with 16 bases between them. This CDR3 is CASSQEEAHGGTQYF. The CDR3 nucleotides are TGTGCCAGCAGCCAAGAAGAGGCCCACGGAGGGACGCAGTATTTT.

This clone was recorded once. V gene TRBV5-6 combines with J gene TRBJ2-7; weak D call: TRBD2 (6 bases). V gave up 2 bases and J gave up 2 bases, with 11 bases separating them. Germline CDR1 reads SGHDT; CDR2 reads YYEEEE. The CDR3 spans 14 residues. This chain's CDR3 is CASSLWDLTYEQYF. The DNA of the CDR3 is TGTGCCAGCAGCTTATGGGACTTAACCTACGAGCAGTACTTC. The variable domain in full, completed from reference TRBV5-6 and TRBJ2-7, reads DAGVTQSPTHLIKTRGQQVTLRCSPKSGHDTVSWYQQALGQGPQFIFQYYEEEERQRGNFPDRFSGHQFPNYSSELNVNALLLGDSALYLCASSLWDLTYEQYFGPGTRLTVT.

The CDR3 loop reads CASGSRSTNEKLFF. In DNA form, the CDR3 reads TGTGCCAGCGGCTCCAGGTCAACTAATGAAAAACTGTTTTTT. The chain has TRBV7-9 and TRBJ1-4, with no clear D. Germline CDR1 and CDR2: SEHNR and FQNEAQ (reference sequence). This CDR3 has 14 residues. V shed 8 bases and J shed 0 bases, with 10 bases lying between them.

J is TRBJ2-1 and V is TRBV29-1; D not certain. Germline CDR1 reads SQVTM; CDR2 reads ANQGSEA. The germline V and J ends were trimmed by 8 bases and 3 bases, with 11 bases remaining between them. The CDR3 has 12 amino acids. The CDR3 bases are TGCAGCCCACGGCGGCTCTACAATGAGCAGTTCTTC. It codes for CSPRRLYNEQFF.

The chain carries TRBV30 and TRBJ1-2; the D gene is possibly TRBD1 (6 bases). Trimming removed 0 bases from V and 4 bases from J, with 12 bases in between. Per germline, CDR1 GTSNPN and CDR2 SVGIG (reference sequence). The CDR3 loop spans 14 amino acids. CDR3 nucleotide sequence: TGTGCCTGGAGTGTACGGGGGGCAATCTATGGCTACACCTTC. This gives the protein CAWSVRGAIYGYTF.

V usage is TRBV21-1 and J usage is TRBJ1-2; TRBD1 is taken as the D call from the table, unchecked against the DNA. TRBV21-1 is labeled a pseudogene. The CDR3 spans 19 residues. CDR3 residues: CASSKVKGQQVGDEDGYTF. The CDR3 nucleotides read TGTGCCAGCAGCAAAGTAAAAGGACAGCAAGTGGGAGACGAGGATGGCTACACCTTC.

This clone has just one count. The rearrangement uses TRBV5-5 and TRBJ1-4; the D is unclear. V gave up 0 bases and J gave up 5 bases, with 8 bases separating them. The CDR3 consists of 14 residues. The germline V gene has CDR1 SGHKS and CDR2 YYEKEE (reference sequence). CDR3 DNA sequence: TGTGCCAGCAGCTTGGGGTCCCAAAATGAAAAACTGTTTTTT. Protein sequence: CASSLGSQNEKLFF.

The CDR3 region has the DNA TGTGCCAGCAGACCTCATTTGGTGCAGCCGGGAGAGCCAAAGACCCAGTACTTC. It yields the protein CASRPHLVQPGEPKTQYF. V and J are TRBV27 and TRBJ2-5; D may be TRBD2 (6 bases). The germline V gene has CDR1 MNHEY and CDR2 SMNVEV (reference sequence). This CDR3 contains 18 residues. Trimming removed 6 bases at V and 6 bases at J, with 29 bases between.

This sequence joins TRBV2 and TRBJ2-7, with 7 bases aligning to TRBD1. Germline CDR1 SNHLY, CDR2 FYNNEI. Unmatched junction bases numbered 6, after V lost 7 bases and J lost 0 bases. The CDR3 totals 14 residues. The CDR3, as DNA: TGTGCCAGCACCCCGGGACAGAACTCCTACGAGCAGTACTTC. It codes for CASTPGQNSYEQYF.

The genes are TRBV7-9 and TRBJ2-1, with D possibly being TRBD2 (5 bases). The CDR3 has 15 residues. V was shortened by 5 bases and J by 0 bases, with 11 bases between the two germline ends. CDR1 and CDR2 from the germline V gene are SEHNR and FQNEAQ (reference sequence). CDR3 protein: CASSGSASSYNEQFF. CDR3 nucleotide sequence: TGTGCCAGCAGCGGTAGCGCCAGCTCCTACAATGAGCAGTTCTTC. The variable domain in full, with the rest retrieved from reference TRBV7-9 and TRBJ2-1, is DTGVSQNPRHKITKRGQNVTFRCDPISEHNRLYWYRQTLGQGPEFLTYFQNEAQLEKSRLLSDRFSAERPKGSFSTLEIQRTEQGDSAMYLCASSGSASSYNEQFFGPGTRLTVL.

The V and J genes are TRBV6-5 and TRBJ1-1, with D perhaps TRBD1 (6 bases). With 10 bases removed from V and 4 bases from J, the gap between germline ends came to 16 bases. There are 13 residues in the CDR3. CDR1 is MNHEY and CDR2 is SVGAGI in the germline V gene. DNA of the CDR3: TGTGCCAACACCCCTCCAGGGGCCACTGAAGCTTTCTTT. Its protein product is CANTPPGATEAFF.

This clone has just a few counts. Here the CDR3 reads CATSRTPTGRDTEAFF. In DNA, the CDR3 is TGTGCCACCAGCAGAACCCCGACAGGGAGGGACACTGAAGCTTTCTTT. This rearrangement joins TRBV15 to TRBJ1-1; 7 bases line up with TRBD1. This CDR3 contains 16 residues. V shed 2 bases and J 3 bases; nucleotides not matched to a gene: 9. The germline V gene has CDR1 LNHNV and CDR2 YYDKDF (reference sequence).

The gene calls are TRBV7-9 and TRBJ2-6; D may be TRBD1 (5 bases). Trimming cost V 3 bases and J 0 bases, with 12 bases left between them. Germline CDR1 and CDR2: SEHNR and FQNEAQ (reference sequence). The CDR3 extends over 17 amino acids. For the CDR3, the DNA is TGTGCCAGCAGCTTCGACAGCGTGGGCTCTGGGGCCAACGTCCTGACTTTC. Translating it yields CASSFDSVGSGANVLTF.

CDR3: CASSLSAVGNSPLHF. In nucleotides, the CDR3 is TGTGCCAGCAGTTTATCGGCTGTCGGTAATTCACCCCTCCACTTT. This chain joins TRBV27 and TRBJ1-6; no reliable D call. The CDR3 extends over 15 amino acids. Germline CDR1 reads MNHEY; CDR2 reads SMNVEV (reference sequence). V lost 0 bases to trimming and J lost 6 bases, with 9 bases between them.

V and J are TRBV5-1 and TRBJ1-1, with a tentative D call TRBD1 (5 bases). V shed 2 bases and J shed 4 bases, with 15 bases lying between them. Germline-derived CDR1 and CDR2 are SGHRS and YFSETQ. CDR3 size: 15 residues. The CDR3: CASSLAGTPGTEAFF. The CDR3 nucleotides read TGCGCCAGCAGCTTAGCAGGGACCCCTGGCACTGAAGCTTTCTTT.

The chain carries TRBV19 and TRBJ1-1; maybe TRBD1 (6 bases). The V gene's germline CDR1 is LNHDA and CDR2 SQIVND (reference sequence). The CDR3 sequence is 13 residues long. V gave up 8 bases and J gave up 1 base, with 11 bases separating them. CDR3 amino acids: CASSGGWNTEAFF. In nucleotides, the CDR3 is TGTGCCAGTTCCGGGGGCTGGAACACTGAAGCTTTCTTT.

This chain connects TRBV18 to TRBJ1-4; maybe TRBD1 (6 bases). The V gene lost 3 bases and the J gene lost 2 bases, with 10 bases spanning the gap. Germline CDR1 KGHSH, CDR2 LQKENI. This CDR3 is 15 amino acids long. The CDR3 region is CASSPTGTTNEKLFF. The DNA of the CDR3 is TGTGCCAGCTCACCCACAGGGACCACTAATGAAAAACTGTTTTTT. Based on the CDR3 plus reference TRBV18 and TRBJ1-4, the full variable domain is NAGVMQNPRHLVRRRGQEARLRCSPMKGHSHVYWYRQLPEEGLKFMVYLQKENIIDESGMPKERFSAEFPKEGPSILRIQQVVRGDSAAYFCASSPTGTTNEKLFFGSGTQLSVL.

The rearrangement uses TRBV18 and TRBJ1-1; D is undetermined. The germline V gene has CDR1 KGHSH and CDR2 LQKENI. V was clipped by 5 bases and J by 3 bases, with 22 bases between them. The CDR3 spans 17 residues. The DNA of the CDR3 is TGTGCCAGCTCAGCGGCCTACCATTATGATCCGGACACTGAAGCTTTCTTT. This sequence encodes CASSAAYHYDPDTEAFF.

The chain joins TRBV5-4 to TRBJ1-3; 7 nucleotides line up with TRBD1. Losses at the gene ends were 2 bases for V and 2 bases for J; bases not matched to a gene: 4. The CDR3 contains 15 residues. Germline values: CDR1 SGHNT, CDR2 YYREEE (reference sequence). This CDR3 is CASSFKQGAGNTIYF. CDR3 DNA sequence: TGTGCCAGCAGCTTTAAGCAGGGGGCTGGAAACACCATATATTTT.

This clone appeared once. The J gene is TRBJ1-2, the V gene TRBV6-5; D may be TRBD1 (6 bases). The germline V gene has CDR1 MNHEY and CDR2 SVGAGI. The CDR3 contains 14 residues. Trimming removed 5 bases from V and 4 bases from J, with 14 bases in between. CDR3 sequence (DNA): TGTGCCAGCAGTCGCAACGGACAGCTCTATGGCTACACCTTC. It translates to CASSRNGQLYGYTF.

The V and J genes are TRBV3-1 (or the pseudogene TRBV3-2) and TRBJ2-7; D is possibly TRBD1 (6 bases). V lost 2 bases and J lost 6, with 11 bases in between. Germline values: CDR1 LGHDT, CDR2 YNNKEL (reference sequence). CDR3 size: 13 residues. CDR3 nucleotides: TGTGCCAGCAGCCAAACCCAGGGGACCGAGCAGTACTTC. This translates into CASSQTQGTEQYF.

The V gene is TRBV6-2 or TRBV6-3, the J gene TRBJ2-5; D not certain. The CDR3 loop spans 12 amino acids. The V end lost 0 bases, the J end lost 7 bases, and 6 bases lay between the germline ends. Germline V CDR1 and CDR2: MNHEY, SVGEGT. In DNA form, the CDR3 reads TGTGCCAGCAGTTACTCCATGTCGACCCAGTACTTC. It codes for CASSYSMSTQYF.

This clone was seen just once. The chain links TRBV7-2 to TRBJ1-5, with no clear D. The CDR3 has 14 amino acids. Between the trimmed V and J ends, which lost 2 bases and 9 bases, there was a span of 14 bases. Germline V gives CDR1 SGHTA, CDR2 FQGNSA. The CDR3 sequence is CASSLFDGSPPQHF. In DNA, the CDR3 is TGTGCCAGCAGCTTATTTGACGGCTCTCCGCCCCAGCATTTT.

This clone has only one observation. The chain links TRBV7-2 to TRBJ2-5; 16 bases align to TRBD2. This CDR3 has 17 residues. Germline V gene sequence: CDR1 SGHTA, CDR2 FQGNSA. V lost 5 bases, J lost 5 bases, and 8 bases stayed unmatched. The CDR3 bases are TGTGCCAGCAGCGACCCGGGACTAGCGGGGGGGCGTGAGACCCAGTACTTC. It specifies CASSDPGLAGGRETQYF.

On this clone itself: Because the CDR3's place on the DNA is in doubt, the DNA is left out and the CDR3 is given as listed by TCRdb. The CDR3 reads CASSSSLTGGYTF. This chain uses TRBV28 with TRBJ1-2; the table names TRBD1, a call not compared with the DNA. The CDR3 is 13 amino acids long, termini counted. The germline gives CDR1 MDHEN, CDR2 SYDVKM.

The rearrangement links TRBV5-6 to TRBJ1-1; D is unclear. This CDR3 has 13 residues. CDR1 is SGHDT, CDR2 YYEEEE, per germline. Between the trimmed V and J ends, which lost 6 bases and 5 bases, there was a span of 14 bases. The CDR3 loop is CASTPVEGTEAFF. The CDR3, as DNA: TGTGCCAGCACCCCGGTCGAGGGAACTGAAGCTTTCTTT.

The chain combines TRBV7-9 with TRBJ1-2; 7 bases match TRBD1. J was trimmed by 8 bases and V by 5 bases; bases with no gene match: 11. Germline V gives CDR1 SEHNR, CDR2 FQNEAQ (reference sequence). CDR3 length equals 14 residues. DNA of the CDR3: TGTGCCAGCAGCCCCAGCTCGACAGGGAACGGCTACACCTTC. It encodes CASSPSSTGNGYTF.

The genes are TRBV19 and TRBJ2-3; D is unresolved. V shed 4 bases and J shed 4 bases, with 6 bases lying between them. CDR1 LNHDA and CDR2 SQIVND come from the germline V gene (reference sequence). The CDR3 sequence is 12 residues long. The CDR3 spells CASSTDADTQYF. In DNA, the CDR3 is TGTGCCAGTAGTACTGATGCAGATACGCAGTATTTT.

As DNA, the CDR3 is TGTGCCAGCAGCGTAGCTAGCGGGCTGGGAGGAAACACCATATATTTT. The encoded protein is CASSVASGLGGNTIYF. The V gene is TRBV9, the J gene TRBJ1-3; D unclear. Germline V gene data show CDR1 as SGDLS and CDR2 as YYNGEE. The length of the CDR3 is 16 residues. Trimming removed 0 bases from V and 4 bases from J, with 14 bases in between.